The TCR beta chain described here comes from a study of CD8 T cells in Susac syndrome. Study observations and caveats: TCR sequencing and HLA analysis covered a relatively small number of individuals.

About this clonotype: What it recognizes is unknown.

Negative isolation was applied to CD8+ and CD4+ T cells, and FACS enrichment was applied to TEMRA cells. V lost 1 base and J lost 3, with 10 bases in between. Germline V gene data show CDR1 as LGHDT and CDR2 as YNNKEL (reference sequence). The CDR3 extends over 15 amino acids. When the RNA was reverse transcribed, random hexamers were used with an input of roughly 0.5 to 1 ug. Multiplex immunoSEQ PCR targeted 54 Vbeta and 13 Jbeta TCR beta segments. TCRdb independently ran MiXCR on the immunoSEQ multiplex PCR reads; one entry per CDR3 protein. Of around 150,000 distinct CDR3 sequences listed, roughly 95% were seen once; the top ten hold around 0.093%.

The receptor's source is a human donor with multiple sclerosis. The sequenced sample was CD4+ T cells from PBMCs. The V call is TRBV3-1, the J call TRBJ1-5; TRBD1 is a possible D gene (5 bases). CDR3 amino acids: CASSQGIRDNQPQHF. CDR3 coding DNA: TGTGCCAGCAGCCAAGGAATCAGGGACAATCAGCCCCAGCATTTT.